The 22 T cell receptor beta chains given below trace back to one sample, sequenced in a study of blood T cell repertoires in COVID-19. Measured with immunoSEQ multiplex PCR; TCRdb has only the in-frame clones, and not every one. The sample holds 300,000 to 350,000 clones, over 70% seen once. The sample was peripheral blood. These receptors originate from a man aged 25 to 40 with active or convalescent COVID-19.

V and J are TRBV4-1 and TRBJ2-4, with 7 bases identical to TRBD1. Germline V lookup: CDR1 MGHRA, CDR2 YSYEKL. The CDR3 runs to 16 residues. The junction had 6 bases not matched to a gene; V was cut back by 2 bases and J by 2 bases. For the CDR3, the DNA is TGCGCCAGCAGCCAACCTTCAGGGGGAACCAAAAACATTCAGTACTTC. Protein product: CASSQPSGGTKNIQYF.

This chain connects TRBV11-2 to TRBJ1-1; D not certain. V dropped 3 bases and J dropped 1 base, with 6 bases sitting between them. CDR1 is SGHAT and CDR2 is FQNNGV in the germline V gene. This CDR3 region has 13 residues. The CDR3 loop is CASSFPRNTEAFF. The DNA for the CDR3 is TGTGCCAGCAGCTTCCCCAGGAACACTGAAGCTTTCTTT.

This clone came up once. The CDR3 DNA is TGTGCCAGCAGTTTACAGGGGATGAACACTGAAGCTTTCTTT. Encoded protein: CASSLQGMNTEAFF. The J gene is TRBJ1-1, the V gene TRBV27, with D tentatively TRBD1 (6 bases). Germline CDR1 and CDR2: MNHEY and SMNVEV (reference sequence). The ends were cut back, 2 bases at V and 0 bases at J, with 7 bases in the middle. The CDR3 is 14 amino acids.

As for this clone: This sample includes further DNA sequences coding for the same CDR3. The rearrangement links TRBV9 to TRBJ2-1, with 11 positions matching TRBD2. J gave up 4 bases and V 3 bases, and 3 bases lay outside the gene matches. CDR1 and CDR2 (germline): SGDLS, YYNGEE. The CDR3 covers 15 residues. The chain's CDR3 is CASSAGTSGYNEQFF. Here the CDR3 DNA reads TGTGCCAGCAGCGCCGGGACTAGCGGATACAATGAGCAGTTCTTC.

This clone appeared a single time. The CDR3 sequence is CASSLSWGEDTQYF. CDR3 DNA: TGTGCCAGCAGCTTAAGCTGGGGGGAAGATACGCAGTATTTT. The chain is built from TRBV11-2 and TRBJ2-3; TRBD2 might be the D (6 bases). Trimming stripped 2 bases from V and 5 bases from J, with 11 bases between. CDR3 length equals 14 residues. Germline V lookup: CDR1 SGHAT, CDR2 FQNNGV.

J is TRBJ1-2 and V is TRBV6-5, with D tentatively TRBD1 (6 bases). CDR1 and CDR2 (germline): MNHEY, SVGAGI. The CDR3 covers 11 residues. The V end lost 7 bases, the J end lost 14 bases, and 17 bases lay between the germline ends. The CDR3 region has the DNA TGTGCCAGCACCACAGGGATGTCGTATACCTTC. Its protein is CASTTGMSYTF.

The chain uses TRBV3-1 (or the pseudogene TRBV3-2) and TRBJ2-1; 9 bases map to TRBD1. Germline V CDR1 and CDR2: LGHDT, YNNKEL (reference sequence). J was trimmed by 5 bases and V by 1 base; bases with no gene match: 0. The CDR3 is 14 residues long. The CDR3 reads CASSQGTGDNEQFF. The CDR3, as DNA: TGTGCCAGCAGCCAAGGGACAGGGGACAATGAGCAGTTCTTC.

This chain uses TRBV28 with TRBJ1-4, with 7 bases identical to TRBD1. The CDR3 consists of 20 residues. The V and J ends lost 6 bases and 0 bases, in that order; junction bases with no gene match: 19. Germline V gene lookup returns CDR1 MDHEN and CDR2 SYDVKM. CDR3 in DNA: TGTGCCAGCAGCTGGGCATTGACAGGGTCATTCGTGGCAACTAATGAAAAACTGTTTTTT. It is translated as CASSWALTGSFVATNEKLFF.

This chain connects TRBV12-3 or TRBV12-4 to TRBJ2-1; D unresolved. The CDR3 is 10 amino acids. The germline V and J ends were trimmed by 6 bases and 8 bases, with 5 bases remaining between them. The CDR3, as DNA: TGTGCCAGCAGGCGTTATGAGCAGTTCTTC. This codes for CASRRYEQFF.

The rearrangement uses TRBV4-1 and TRBJ2-7, with unresolved D. The CDR3 has 13 amino acids. V was shortened by 1 base and J by 6 bases, with 10 bases between the two germline ends. Per the germline V gene, CDR1 is MGHRA and CDR2 is YSYEKL. CDR3 region: CASSQGRTGEQYF. CDR3 DNA: TGCGCCAGCAGCCAAGGGAGAACTGGCGAGCAGTACTTC.

The V call is TRBV30, the J call TRBJ2-7; D remains ambiguous. The CDR3 is 13 residues long. Trimming removed 4 bases at V and 0 bases at J, with 10 bases between. Germline CDR1 is GTSNPN and CDR2 is SVGIG (reference sequence). This chain's CDR3 is CAWMVRSSYEQYF. The CDR3 nucleotides read TGTGCCTGGATGGTGAGGAGCTCCTACGAGCAGTACTTC.

The chain recombines TRBV6-6 with TRBJ2-3; D possibly corresponds to TRBD2 (6 bases). V dropped 4 bases and J dropped 0 bases, with 11 bases sitting between them. Germline V CDR1 and CDR2: MNHNY, SVGAGI (reference sequence). CDR3 length equals 15 residues. The CDR3 nucleotides are TGTGCCAGCAGTTCCCGAAGCGGGAGCACAGATACGCAGTATTTT. Amino acids: CASSSRSGSTDTQYF.

The CDR3 coding sequence is TGTGCCAGCAGCTTAGCGGGGACAGGGGAGCTGTTTTTT. It translates to CASSLAGTGELFF. V and J are TRBV7-2 and TRBJ2-2; D might be TRBD1 (6 bases). Trimming took off 0 bases at V and 8 bases at J, with 7 bases between the two ends. Germline assignment: CDR1 SGHTA and CDR2 FQGNSA. The CDR3 has 13 residues.

Here the CDR3 reads CASSTGTAPLHF. DNA for the CDR3: TGTGCCAGCAGCACCGGGACAGCACCCCTCCACTTT. V is TRBV28 and J is TRBJ1-6; 7 nucleotides agree with TRBD1. Germline V gives CDR1 MDHEN, CDR2 SYDVKM. The CDR3 is 12 amino acids. Trimming took 6 bases from V and 11 from J; bases not matched to a gene: 4. Supplemented by reference TRBV28 and TRBJ1-6, the full variable domain reads DVKVTQSSRYLVKRTGEKVFLECVQDMDHENMFWYRQDPGLGLRLIYFSYDVKMKEKGDIPEGYSVSREKKERFSLILESASTNQTSMYLCASSTGTAPLHFGNGTRLTVT.

This clone was detected only a few times. The rearrangement uses TRBV3-1 (or the pseudogene TRBV3-2) and TRBJ2-1; no clear D. The V and J ends lost 4 bases and 4 bases respectively, with 11 bases between them. CDR3 length equals 14 residues. CDR1 and CDR2 (germline): LGHDT, YNNKEL (reference sequence). The CDR3: CASSPLSLYNEQFF. As DNA, the CDR3 is TGTGCCAGCAGCCCCTTGAGTCTTTACAATGAGCAGTTCTTC.

The chain's CDR3 is CASSLSGRGGPLAFF. The CDR3 bases are TGTGCCAGCAGCTTGTCAGGAAGGGGAGGGCCTTTAGCTTTCTTT. V gene TRBV11-3 combines with J gene TRBJ1-1, with a weak D call TRBD1 (5 bases). Deletions cut 3 bases from V and 10 bases from J, with 21 bases between. CDR3 length equals 15 residues. Germline CDR1 and CDR2: SGHNT and YENEEA.

V and J are TRBV7-9 and TRBJ1-2; TRBD1 agrees at 7 bases. Trimming took 5 bases from V and 4 from J; bases not matched to a gene: 10. From germline, CDR1 is SEHNR and CDR2 FQNEAQ (reference sequence). This CDR3 comprises 15 residues. The CDR3 nucleotides are TGTGCCAGCAGCGATAACCCGGGACAGCTCTATGGCTACACCTTC. Protein: CASSDNPGQLYGYTF.

The chain carries TRBV7-3 and TRBJ2-2; maybe TRBD2 (6 bases). The germline V gene has CDR1 SGHTA and CDR2 FQGTGA. The CDR3 runs 15 residues. Trimming left V 2 bases short and J 2 bases short, with 9 bases between. The CDR3 sequence is CASSLLARNTGELFF. Written as DNA, the CDR3 is TGTGCCAGCAGCTTACTAGCGAGAAACACCGGGGAGCTGTTTTTT.

The chain carries TRBV3-1 (or the pseudogene TRBV3-2) and TRBJ1-4, with TRBD1 as a possible D gene (6 bases). The CDR3 sequence is 14 residues long. V was trimmed by 2 bases and J by 8 bases, leaving 12 bases between them. The V gene's germline CDR1 is LGHDT and CDR2 YNNKEL (reference sequence). CDR3 coding DNA: TGTGCCAGCAGCCAAAACAGGGCTGGAGAAAAACTGTTTTTT. Translated, it gives CASSQNRAGEKLFF.

The CDR3 DNA is TGTGCCTGGAGTGTACTGATAGGCGGCTATGGCTACACCTTC. Translation: CAWSVLIGGYGYTF. This chain links TRBV30 with TRBJ1-2; no reliable D call. CDR1 is GTSNPN and CDR2 is SVGIG in the germline V gene (reference sequence). Between the trimmed V and J ends, which lost 0 bases and 4 bases, there was a span of 12 bases. This CDR3 has 14 amino acids.

The chain employs TRBV4-3 and TRBJ1-1; D call uncertain. Germline V CDR1 and CDR2: LGHNA, YSLEER. This CDR3 comprises 14 residues. Between the trimmed V and J ends, which lost 0 bases and 0 bases, there was a span of 5 bases. The CDR3 is CASSQDGMNTEAFF. The CDR3 nucleotides are TGCGCCAGCAGCCAAGATGGCATGAACACTGAAGCTTTCTTT.

The chain couples TRBV19 to TRBJ2-4; 7 bases agree with TRBD2. After removal of 6 bases from V and 9 bases from J, the junction contained 11 bases not matched to a gene. CDR3 length: 14 residues. Germline V CDR1 and CDR2: LNHDA, SQIVND (reference sequence). The CDR3 is CASSPNWGRGIQYF. The CDR3 DNA is TGTGCCAGTAGCCCAAACTGGGGGAGGGGCATTCAGTACTTC. Filled out from reference TRBV19 and TRBJ2-4, the complete variable domain reads DGGITQSPKYLFRKEGQNVTLSCEQNLNHDAMYWYRQDPGQGLRLIYYSQIVNDFQKGDIAEGYSVSREKKESFPLTVTSAQKNPTAFYLCASSPNWGRGIQYFGAGTRLSVL.